A single sample gave rise to the 23 T cell receptor beta chains below, sequenced in a study of cytomegalovirus exposure and HLA in healthy donors. The PCR employed 60 Vbeta primers together with 13 Jbeta primers. Clones were sequenced by immunoSEQ multiplex PCR, and TCRdb holds only the in-frame ones, with some missing. This table has around 200,000 clones, roughly 79% appearing once. Specimen: PBMCs. These receptors all stem from a woman aged 25 to 45 in good health and CMV-seropositive.

This chain uses TRBV6-6 with TRBJ1-2; 9 nucleotides align to TRBD1. This CDR3 contains 14 residues. V trimming: 8 bases; J trimming: 6 bases; junction bases outside the gene matches: 10. Germline V lookup: CDR1 MNHNY, CDR2 SVGAGI (reference sequence). CDR3 nucleotide sequence: TGTGCCAGCGGTTTTGACAGGGGGGTAGATGGCTACACCTTC. Translation gives CASGFDRGVDGYTF.

This rearrangement joins TRBV6-5 to TRBJ1-2, with D perhaps TRBD1 (6 bases). V was trimmed by 5 bases and J by 8 bases, leaving 15 bases between them. The CDR3 length is 13 residues. In germline, CDR1 is MNHEY, CDR2 SVGAGI. CDR3 loop: CASSNGGARGYTF. The DNA of the CDR3 is TGTGCCAGCAGTAACGGGGGGGCGCGAGGCTACACCTTC.

The genes are TRBV29-1 and TRBJ2-7, with 7 bases lining up with TRBD2. The CDR3 sequence is 13 residues long. Germline trimming cut 6 bases from V and 3 bases from J; bases unmatched to any gene: 8. Germline CDR1 reads SQVTM; CDR2 reads ANQGSEA. CDR3 protein: CSVVPSGGYEQYF. CDR3 nucleotides: TGCAGCGTGGTCCCGTCGGGGGGCTACGAGCAGTACTTC.

This rearrangement joins TRBV18 to TRBJ2-7, with 7 bases fitting TRBD1. The CDR3 totals 14 residues. Germline trimming cut 4 bases from V and 0 bases from J; bases unmatched to any gene: 3. The germline V gene has CDR1 KGHSH and CDR2 LQKENI. CDR3 DNA: TGTGCCAGCTCACTCGGACAGGCCTCCTACGAGCAGTACTTC. Amino acid sequence: CASSLGQASYEQYF.

V is TRBV6-5 and J is TRBJ2-2, with D hard to call. V was trimmed by 4 bases and J by 8 bases, leaving 14 bases between them. The CDR3 length is 14 residues. CDR1 is MNHEY and CDR2 is SVGAGI in the germline V gene. The CDR3 region has the DNA TGTGCCAGCAGTTCCTCACCGAACAGAGGGGAGCTGTTTTTT. Translating gives CASSSSPNRGELFF.

The gene calls are TRBV19 and TRBJ1-4; 8 bases agree with TRBD1. The CDR3 is 15 amino acids. Germline trimming cut 5 bases from V and 7 bases from J; bases unmatched to any gene: 9. Looked up from germline, CDR1 is LNHDA and CDR2 is SQIVND (reference sequence). CDR3 loop: CASSSRTGQSEKLFF. The CDR3 DNA sequence: TGTGCCAGTAGTTCACGGACAGGGCAAAGTGAAAAACTGTTTTTT. Combining the CDR3 with reference TRBV19 and TRBJ1-4 gives the whole variable domain DGGITQSPKYLFRKEGQNVTLSCEQNLNHDAMYWYRQDPGQGLRLIYYSQIVNDFQKGDIAEGYSVSREKKESFPLTVTSAQKNPTAFYLCASSSRTGQSEKLFFGSGTQLSVL.

The V call is TRBV9, the J call TRBJ1-2; perhaps TRBD1 as D (6 bases). V was clipped by 0 bases and J by 3 bases, with 12 bases between them. Germline-derived CDR1 and CDR2 are SGDLS and YYNGEE. CDR3 length: 15 residues. This CDR3 is CASSVDLGAYYGYTF. The CDR3 DNA reads TGTGCCAGCAGCGTAGATCTGGGGGCGTACTATGGCTACACCTTC.

This clone came up a few times. The genes are TRBV29-1 and TRBJ2-7; 8 bases agree with TRBD1. Unmatched junction bases numbered 4, after V lost 6 bases and J lost 0 bases. Germline-derived CDR1 and CDR2 are SQVTM and ANQGSEA. The CDR3 sequence is 13 residues long. Here the CDR3 reads CSVWDRSSYEQYF. The DNA for the CDR3 is TGCAGCGTCTGGGACAGGAGCTCCTACGAGCAGTACTTC.

This clone has more than one count but fewer than ten. The gene calls are TRBV6-6 and TRBJ2-5; TRBD2 matches at 10 bases. Germline-derived CDR1 and CDR2 are MNHNY and SVGAGI (reference sequence). There are 15 residues in the CDR3. Trimming cost V 2 bases and J 4 bases; bases outside gene matches: 4. For the CDR3, the DNA is TGTGCCAGCAGTTACGGAATAGCGGGAGGAGAGACCCAGTACTTC. Translation: CASSYGIAGGETQYF.

The rearrangement uses TRBV28 and TRBJ1-4; D uncertain. The CDR3 runs to 14 residues. CDR1 and CDR2 from the germline V gene are MDHEN and SYDVKM. With 5 bases removed from V and 6 bases from J, the gap between germline ends came to 13 bases. The CDR3 here is CASSAPVVDEKLFF. As DNA, the CDR3 is TGTGCCAGCAGTGCCCCAGTGGTGGATGAAAAACTGTTTTTT.

The rearrangement links TRBV6-1 to TRBJ1-5; TRBD1 agrees at 10 bases. CDR1 is MNHNS, CDR2 SASEGT, per germline. J was trimmed by 5 bases and V by 7 bases; bases with no gene match: 8. The CDR3 contains 15 residues. The CDR3 DNA sequence: TGTGCCAGCACCGCGGGACAGGGGAACGATCAGCCCCAGCATTTT. Translated, it gives CASTAGQGNDQPQHF.

V and J are TRBV19 and TRBJ1-1; the D is unclear. This CDR3 region has 14 residues. With 3 bases removed from V and 3 bases from J, the gap between germline ends came to 11 bases. Germline V gene data show CDR1 as LNHDA and CDR2 as SQIVND (reference sequence). CDR3: CASSIRRVDTEAFF. DNA for the CDR3: TGTGCCAGTAGTATTAGGAGGGTGGACACTGAAGCTTTCTTT.

About this clone: Other DNA sequences in this sample translate to the same CDR3. The rearrangement uses TRBV19 and TRBJ2-6; TRBD1 agrees at 8 bases. The CDR3 extends over 16 amino acids. Germline CDR1 reads LNHDA; CDR2 reads SQIVND (reference sequence). The CDR3 nucleotides are TGTGCTTCAGGGACAGGACGGGGCTCTGGGGCCAACGTCCTGACTTTC. Its protein is CASGTGRGSGANVLTF.

The chain joins TRBV7-6 to TRBJ2-7, with 11 nucleotides matching TRBD1. J was trimmed by 2 bases and V by 6 bases; bases with no gene match: 9. The CDR3 length is 16 residues. Germline CDR1 SGHVS, CDR2 FNYEAQ. The CDR3 DNA reads as TGTGCCAGCAGTCCCGACCCGGGACAGGGGGCCTACGAGCAGTACTTC. It encodes CASSPDPGQGAYEQYF.

This sequence joins TRBV27 and TRBJ2-1, with 8 bases fitting TRBD2. Trimming at V came to 4 bases and at J to 8 bases, leaving 10 bases not matched to a gene. CDR1 and CDR2 (germline): MNHEY, SMNVEV (reference sequence). The CDR3 is 15 amino acids. The CDR3 DNA follows: TGTGCCAGCAGTTCACCGGGACTAGGGGACGATGAGCAGTTCTTC. It codes for CASSSPGLGDDEQFF.

This clone was observed a few times. The CDR3 here is CASRQGKGTGELFF. CDR3 DNA: TGCGCCAGCAGACAGGGGAAGGGCACCGGGGAGCTGTTTTTT. The chain employs TRBV5-1 and TRBJ2-2; 7 bases fit TRBD1. The CDR3 sequence is 14 residues long. Germline lookup yields CDR1 SGHRS and CDR2 YFSETQ. After removal of 5 bases from V and 4 bases from J, the junction contained 5 bases not matched to a gene.

This clone was observed a few times. V and J are TRBV7-2 and TRBJ2-1, with D possibly TRBD2 on 5 matching bases. Germline loops: CDR1 SGHTA, CDR2 FQGNSA. This CDR3 is 14 amino acids long. V lost 5 bases and J lost 7, with 15 bases in between. Here the CDR3 reads CASSPPPGRNEQFF. CDR3 DNA sequence: TGTGCCAGCAGCCCTCCCCCGGGAAGAAATGAGCAGTTCTTC.

The genes are TRBV27 and TRBJ1-2; 8 nucleotides line up with TRBD1. CDR3 size: 16 residues. J was trimmed by 4 bases and V by 5 bases; bases with no gene match: 12. CDR1 is MNHEY, CDR2 SMNVEV, per germline (reference sequence). Here the CDR3 DNA reads TGTGCCAGCAGTACCAGAGCGACAGGGGCTAGCTATGGCTACACCTTC. It is translated as CASSTRATGASYGYTF.

The chain recombines TRBV30 with TRBJ1-3; the D gene is possibly TRBD1 (5 bases). Between the trimmed V and J ends, which lost 2 bases and 0 bases, there was a span of 8 bases. Looked up from germline, CDR1 is GTSNPN and CDR2 is SVGIG (reference sequence). The CDR3 loop spans 14 amino acids. Here the CDR3 reads CAWSTGSSGNTIYF. The CDR3, as DNA: TGTGCCTGGAGTACAGGTTCCTCTGGAAACACCATATATTTT.

J is TRBJ1-1 and V is TRBV29-1, with TRBD1 identical over 9 bases. The J segment lost 2 bases and the V segment lost 6 bases, leaving 4 bases of the junction unmatched. This CDR3 region has 13 residues. Germline V gene data show CDR1 as SQVTM and CDR2 as ANQGSEA. CDR3 coding DNA: TGCAGCGTAGCACAGGGGGCTAACACTGAAGCTTTCTTT. It encodes CSVAQGANTEAFF.

This chain links TRBV6-6 with TRBJ2-2; D gene uncertain. This CDR3 spans 13 amino acids. The ends were cut back, 5 bases at V and 4 bases at J, with 8 bases in the middle. Per germline, CDR1 MNHNY and CDR2 SVGAGI (reference sequence). In DNA, the CDR3 is TGTGCCAGCAGTAGACACACCACCGGGGAGCTGTTTTTT. Its translation: CASSRHTTGELFF.

V gene TRBV5-1 combines with J gene TRBJ1-1; 7 bases are a match to TRBD1. The CDR3 has 14 residues. V gave up 4 bases and J gave up 0 bases; unmatched junction bases: 3. Per the germline V gene, CDR1 is SGHRS and CDR2 is YFSETQ. The CDR3 loop is CASSQGQLNTEAFF. CDR3 DNA sequence: TGCGCCAGCAGCCAGGGACAGCTGAACACTGAAGCTTTCTTT.

The V gene is TRBV7-9, the J gene TRBJ2-7; D may be TRBD2 (5 bases). The CDR3 totals 14 residues. V gave up 4 bases and J gave up 5 bases, with 15 bases separating them. The V gene's germline CDR1 is SEHNR and CDR2 FQNEAQ (reference sequence). The CDR3 loop reads CASSSRFEGDEQYF. The CDR3 DNA sequence: TGTGCCAGCAGCTCCCGATTCGAGGGCGACGAGCAGTACTTC.